What follows describes a single T cell receptor beta chain. This entry is derived from a study of cytomegalovirus exposure and HLA in healthy donors. The PCR employed 60 Vbeta primers together with 13 Jbeta primers. Some clones are missing from TCRdb's copy, which holds only in-frame ones; the method was immunoSEQ multiplex PCR. Seen here are about 200,000 clones, 75% to 85% observed once, and the top ten hold roughly 2.5%. This clonotype was obtained from a woman in her forties in good health and CMV-seronegative. Sequencing was done on a sample of PBMCs.

The chain's CDR3 is CSEGGSYEQFF. The CDR3 nucleotides read TGCAGCGAGGGGGGGTCTTATGAGCAGTTCTTC. This chain joins TRBV29-1 and TRBJ2-1; TRBD2 is a possible D gene (7 bases). In germline, CDR1 is SQVTM, CDR2 ANQGSEA. With 7 bases removed from V and 8 bases from J, the gap between germline ends came to 12 bases. This CDR3 spans 11 amino acids.